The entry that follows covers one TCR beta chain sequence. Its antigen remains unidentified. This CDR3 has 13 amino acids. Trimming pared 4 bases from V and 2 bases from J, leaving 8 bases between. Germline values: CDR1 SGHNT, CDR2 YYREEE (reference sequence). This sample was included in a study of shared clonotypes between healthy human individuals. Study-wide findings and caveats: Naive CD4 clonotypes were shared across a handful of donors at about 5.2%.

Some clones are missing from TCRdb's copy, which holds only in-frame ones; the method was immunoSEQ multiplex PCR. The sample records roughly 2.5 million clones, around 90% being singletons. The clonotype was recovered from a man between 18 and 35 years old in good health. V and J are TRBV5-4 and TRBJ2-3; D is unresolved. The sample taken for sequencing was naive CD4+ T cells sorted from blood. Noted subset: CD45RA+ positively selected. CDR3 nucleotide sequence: TGTGCCAGCAGCCCTAGACTCACAGATACGCAGTATTTT. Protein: CASSPRLTDTQYF. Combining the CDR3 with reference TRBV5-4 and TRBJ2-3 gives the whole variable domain ETGVTQSPTHLIKTRGQQVTLRCSSQSGHNTVSWYQQALGQGPQFIFQYYREEENGRGNFPPRFSGLQFPNYSSELNVNALELDDSALYLCASSPRLTDTQYFGPGTRLTVL.